The sequence of this TCR beta chain was determined in a study of PD-1 blockade in classical Hodgkin lymphoma. Findings and caveats of the study: For complete responders, baseline diversity was comparable to that of newly diagnosed patients.

With no exception, relapse followed autologous stem cell transplantation in all patients, and brentuximab vedotin exposure varied. As regards this clone: Its cognate antigen is unknown.

Using immunoSEQ multiplex PCR, the repertoire was profiled, and TCRdb retains in-frame clones only, with some absent. Among roughly 92,000 clones, 80% to 95% were seen once, and the ten largest hold 2.5% to 3%. V was clipped by 7 bases and J by 2 bases, with 12 bases between them. Germline CDR1 and CDR2: MDHEN and SYDVKM. CDR3 length: 13 amino acids. Sequenced here: peripheral blood mononuclear cells (PBMCs), sampled at baseline. The rearrangement uses TRBV28 and TRBJ2-7; TRBD1 might be the D (6 bases). The sequence came from a human donor with classical Hodgkin lymphoma. The CDR3 loop reads CASTYQGPYEQYF. CDR3 in DNA: TGTGCCAGCACTTACCAGGGGCCCTACGAGCAGTACTTC.